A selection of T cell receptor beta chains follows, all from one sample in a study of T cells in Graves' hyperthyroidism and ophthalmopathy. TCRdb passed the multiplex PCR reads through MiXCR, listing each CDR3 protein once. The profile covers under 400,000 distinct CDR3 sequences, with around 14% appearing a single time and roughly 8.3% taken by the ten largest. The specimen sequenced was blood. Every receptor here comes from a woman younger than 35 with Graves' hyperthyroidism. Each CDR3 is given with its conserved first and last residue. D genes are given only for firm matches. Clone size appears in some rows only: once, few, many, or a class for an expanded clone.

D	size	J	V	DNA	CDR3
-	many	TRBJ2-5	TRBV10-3	TGTGCCATCAGTGAAGAATTTGGAGCTCAGACCCAGTACTTC	CAISEEFGAQTQYF
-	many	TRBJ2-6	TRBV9	TGTGCCAGCAGCGCAGGGGTCGCTGGGGCCAACGTCCTGACTTTC	CASSAGVAGANVLTF
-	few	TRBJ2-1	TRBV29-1	TGCAGCGTCCCCCGACTGCAAACCAATGAGCAGTTCTTC	CSVPRLQTNEQFF
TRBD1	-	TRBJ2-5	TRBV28	TGTGCCAGCAGTTTTAGACAGGGGGCGCGAGGGACCCAGTACTTC	CASSFRQGARGTQYF
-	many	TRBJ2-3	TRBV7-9	TGTGCCAGCAGCTTCGGGACGGAACTTAATACGCAGTATTTT	CASSFGTELNTQYF
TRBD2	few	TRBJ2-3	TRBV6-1	TGTGCCATCCTCTCTGTCCTAGCGGGGGGCACAGATACGCAGTATTTT	CAILSVLAGGTDTQYF
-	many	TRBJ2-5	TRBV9	TGTGCCAGCAGCGTTGGGCCACAAGAGACCCAGTACTTC	CASSVGPQETQYF
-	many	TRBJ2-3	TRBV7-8	TGTGCCAGCAGCTTATGGCGGGAACCCACAGATACGCAGTATTTT	CASSLWREPTDTQYF
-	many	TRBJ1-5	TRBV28	TGTGCCAGCAGCCCCTGGACCCTCCGAGACAATCAGCCCCAGCATTTT	CASSPWTLRDNQPQHF
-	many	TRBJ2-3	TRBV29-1	TGCAGCGTTGAGGTGATATCCGTAGATACGCAGTATTTT	CSVEVISVDTQYF
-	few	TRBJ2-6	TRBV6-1	TGTGCCAGCAGGATCCAGGGGAATGGGGCCAACGTCCTGACTTTC	CASRIQGNGANVLTF
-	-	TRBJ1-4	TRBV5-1	TGCGCCAGCAGCTTACGGGGGTCAGCGGAAAAACTGTTTTTT	CASSLRGSAEKLFF
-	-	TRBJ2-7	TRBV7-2	TGTGCCAGCAGCTTAGAATTTGGGGGGCTCCTAGCCCAAAAACCCTACGAGCAGTACTTC	CASSLEFGGLLAQKPYEQYF
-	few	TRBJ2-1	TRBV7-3	TGTGCCAGCAGCAAAGACAGGTCGAGTGAGCAGTTCTTC	CASSKDRSSEQFF
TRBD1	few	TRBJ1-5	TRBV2	TGTGCCAGCAGGCCGGGACAGGCTTTTGGTGCGCAGCCCCAGCATTTT	CASRPGQAFGAQPQHF
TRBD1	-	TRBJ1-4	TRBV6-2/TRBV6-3	TGTGCCAGTGACCGGGACAGGGACCAAAAACTGTTTTTT	CASDRDRDQKLFF
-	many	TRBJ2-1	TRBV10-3	TGTGCCATCGGCTCTTACAATGAGCAGTTCTTC	CAIGSYNEQFF
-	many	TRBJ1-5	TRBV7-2	TGTGCCAGCAGCTTAGAGGGGCGGGGAGCCCCCAATCAGCCCCAGCATTTT	CASSLEGRGAPNQPQHF
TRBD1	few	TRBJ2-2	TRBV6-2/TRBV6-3	TGTGCCAGCAGTTCTACCGGGACAGAGAACACCGGGGAGCTGTTTTTT	CASSSTGTENTGELFF
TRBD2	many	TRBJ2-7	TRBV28	TGTGCCAGCAGGCTAGCGGGAGCTTACGAGCAGTACTTC	CASRLAGAYEQYF
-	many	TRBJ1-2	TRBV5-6	TGTGCCAGCACGGGAAAAACAGCTAACTATGGCTACACCTTC	CASTGKTANYGYTF
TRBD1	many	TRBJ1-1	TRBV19	TGTGCCAGTAGTGGACAGGGGGCGAGGACTGAAGCTTTCTTT	CASSGQGARTEAFF
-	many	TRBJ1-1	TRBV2	TGTGCCAGCAATACAGGCACTGAAGCTTTCTTT	CASNTGTEAFF